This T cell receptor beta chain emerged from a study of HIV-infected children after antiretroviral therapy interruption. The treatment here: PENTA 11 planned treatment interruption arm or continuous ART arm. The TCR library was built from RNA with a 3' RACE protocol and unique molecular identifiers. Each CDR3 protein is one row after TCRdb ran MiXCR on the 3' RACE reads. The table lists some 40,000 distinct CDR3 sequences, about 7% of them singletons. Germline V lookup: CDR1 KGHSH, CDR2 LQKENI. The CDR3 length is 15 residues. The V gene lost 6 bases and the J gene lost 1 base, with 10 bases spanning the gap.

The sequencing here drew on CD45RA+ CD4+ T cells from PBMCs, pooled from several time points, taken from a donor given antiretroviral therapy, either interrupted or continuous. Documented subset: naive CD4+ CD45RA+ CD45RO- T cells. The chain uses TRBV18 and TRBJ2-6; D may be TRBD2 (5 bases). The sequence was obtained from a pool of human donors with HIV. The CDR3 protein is CASSPGVSGANVLTF. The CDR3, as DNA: TGTGCCAGCTCCCCCGGGGTATCTGGGGCCAACGTCCTGACTTTC.